The 23 T cell receptor beta chains in this list originate from one sample, sequenced in a study of T cell changes during pregnancy in multiple sclerosis. The repertoire was sequenced with immunoSEQ multiplex PCR; TCRdb's copy has only in-frame clones and lacks some. Of about 22,000 clones in the sample, roughly nine tenths were seen once. Sequenced here: CD8+ T cells from peripheral blood mononuclear cells, sampled after pregnancy. The receptors derive from a female donor with multiple sclerosis, enrolled in a pregnancy study.

This sequence joins TRBV29-1 and TRBJ2-1; 7 bases agree with TRBD2. The CDR3 is made up of 12 amino acids. J was trimmed by 13 bases and V by 3 bases; bases with no gene match: 9. The germline V gene has CDR1 SQVTM and CDR2 ANQGSEA. CDR3: CSVDGGLADQFF. The CDR3 nucleotides read TGCAGCGTTGATGGCGGGCTAGCGGATCAGTTCTTC.

The CDR3, as DNA: TGTGCCAGCAGCTTAGGACAGTTTAAAGAGACCCAGTACTTC. It encodes CASSLGQFKETQYF. This chain joins TRBV7-2 and TRBJ2-5, with D tentatively TRBD1 (5 bases). The CDR3 is 14 amino acids. Germline V gene lookup returns CDR1 SGHTA and CDR2 FQGNSA. The V end lost 1 base, the J end lost 3 bases, and 9 bases lay between the germline ends.

V is TRBV6-4 and J is TRBJ2-1; D possibly corresponds to TRBD2 (5 bases). The germline V gene has CDR1 MRHNA and CDR2 SNTAGT. The CDR3 covers 13 residues. V was shortened by 3 bases and J by 5 bases, with 8 bases between the two germline ends. CDR3 coding DNA: TGTGCCAGCAGTGAGGAGGCACACAATGAGCAGTTCTTC. It is translated as CASSEEAHNEQFF.

The gene calls are TRBV11-2 and TRBJ2-6; D gene unclear. The CDR3 loop spans 15 amino acids. Germline CDR1 SGHAT, CDR2 FQNNGV. V shed 5 bases and J shed 2 bases, with 10 bases lying between them. CDR3 residues: CASSGGRTGANVLTF. The CDR3 coding sequence is TGTGCCAGCAGCGGCGGAAGAACTGGGGCCAACGTCCTGACTTTC. The complete variable domain, with remaining parts taken from reference TRBV11-2 and TRBJ2-6, reads EAGVAQSPRYKIIEKRQSVAFWCNPISGHATLYWYQQILGQGPKLLIQFQNNGVVDDSQLPKDRFSAERLKGVDSTLKIQPAKLEDSAVYLCASSGGRTGANVLTFGAGSRLTVL.

The chain has TRBV28 and TRBJ1-1; 11 bases are a match to TRBD1. Germline values: CDR1 MDHEN, CDR2 SYDVKM. With V trimmed by 9 bases and J by 0 bases, 6 bases remained unmatched. CDR3 length: 15 residues. The CDR3 DNA is TGTGCCAGTTCGGACAGGGGGCTGGTGAACACTGAAGCTTTCTTT. Protein sequence: CASSDRGLVNTEAFF.

V usage is TRBV6-5 and J usage is TRBJ2-2; a weak D match, TRBD1 (6 bases). Trimming took 7 bases from V and 0 from J, leaving 12 bases between them. CDR3 length: 15 residues. Germline CDR1 MNHEY, CDR2 SVGAGI. The CDR3 loop is CASTSGQTNTGELFF. The CDR3 coding sequence is TGTGCCAGCACCAGTGGACAGACGAACACCGGGGAGCTGTTTTTT.

The chain joins TRBV6-4 to TRBJ2-1, with D possibly being TRBD2 (5 bases). Germline V CDR1 and CDR2: MRHNA, SNTAGT. This CDR3 has 15 residues. The ends were cut back, 0 bases at V and 8 bases at J, with 14 bases in the middle. The CDR3 loop is CASSDSSSPKDEQFF. The CDR3 nucleotides are TGTGCCAGCAGTGACTCGTCTAGCCCGAAAGATGAGCAGTTCTTC.

The CDR3 region has the DNA TGTGCCAGCAGCCAAGTTAGCCTGTTAGGCACTGAAGCTTTCTTT. Residues: CASSQVSLLGTEAFF. The J gene is TRBJ1-1, the V gene TRBV14; D unclear. Trimming pared 1 base from V and 4 bases from J, leaving 13 bases between. Germline loops: CDR1 SGHDN, CDR2 FVKESK. The CDR3 runs to 15 residues.

The chain has TRBV5-1 and TRBJ1-4; D might be TRBD1 (5 bases). The CDR3 covers 14 residues. CDR1 and CDR2 from the germline V gene are SGHRS and YFSETQ. Trimming removed 0 bases at V and 7 bases at J, with 10 bases between. The CDR3 region is CASSLDQGGEKLFF. In DNA form, the CDR3 reads TGCGCCAGCAGCTTGGACCAGGGAGGTGAAAAACTGTTTTTT.

The rearrangement uses TRBV7-3 and TRBJ1-2; a weak D match, TRBD1 (5 bases). The CDR3 is 16 residues long. Trimming pared 1 base from V and 5 bases from J, leaving 17 bases between. In germline, CDR1 is SGHTA, CDR2 FQGTGA. CDR3 region: CASSLIGPGSGYGYTF. The CDR3 bases are TGTGCCAGCAGCTTAATAGGACCAGGGTCTGGGTATGGCTACACCTTC.

J is TRBJ1-1 and V is TRBV5-6; TRBD1 might be the D (5 bases). The germline V gene encodes CDR1 SGHDT and CDR2 YYEEEE. The CDR3 length is 12 residues. V dropped 4 bases and J dropped 6 bases, with 10 bases sitting between them. The CDR3 nucleotides read TGTGCCAGCAGCGCAGGGCATCCTGAAGCTTTCTTT. Translation: CASSAGHPEAFF. Drawing the rest from reference TRBV5-6 and TRBJ1-1, the complete variable domain is DAGVTQSPTHLIKTRGQQVTLRCSPKSGHDTVSWYQQALGQGPQFIFQYYEEEERQRGNFPDRFSGHQFPNYSSELNVNALLLGDSALYLCASSAGHPEAFFGQGTRLTVV.

The V gene is TRBV9, the J gene TRBJ2-5; TRBD2 aligns across 9 bases. The V gene's germline CDR1 is SGDLS and CDR2 YYNGEE. V shed 4 bases and J 1 base; nucleotides not matched to a gene: 8. This CDR3 is built from 16 residues. The CDR3 here is CASSRPTSGLQETQYF. For the CDR3, the DNA is TGTGCCAGCAGCCGCCCGACTAGCGGCCTCCAAGAGACCCAGTACTTC. Together with reference TRBV9 and TRBJ2-5, the CDR3 gives the full variable domain: DSGVTQTPKHLITATGQRVTLRCSPRSGDLSVYWYQQSLDQGLQFLIQYYNGEERAKGNILERFSAQQFPDLHSELNLSSLELGDSALYFCASSRPTSGLQETQYFGPGTRLLVL.

The V call is TRBV6-4, the J call TRBJ2-2, with no clear D. Germline lookup yields CDR1 MRHNA and CDR2 SNTAGT. The CDR3 is made up of 13 amino acids. V was shortened by 3 bases and J by 5 bases, with 7 bases between the two germline ends. The CDR3 DNA follows: TGTGCCAGCAGTGATCTAGAGACCGGGGAGCTGTTTTTT. This codes for CASSDLETGELFF.

This chain links TRBV29-1 with TRBJ2-1; tentatively, D is TRBD1 (6 bases). The V gene lost 4 bases and the J gene lost 7 bases, with 11 bases spanning the gap. There are 12 residues in the CDR3. CDR1 is SQVTM, CDR2 ANQGSEA, per germline. The CDR3 DNA reads as TGCAGCGTTGCTGGGGGCTTTAATGAGCAGTTCTTC. Protein: CSVAGGFNEQFF.

The chain carries TRBV7-6 and TRBJ2-1; 11 bases are a match to TRBD2. Germline trimming cut 5 bases from V and 5 bases from J; bases unmatched to any gene: 8. Germline assignment: CDR1 SGHVS and CDR2 FNYEAQ. The CDR3 consists of 16 residues. The CDR3 loop is CASSLLGLAEDNEQFF. Written as DNA, the CDR3 is TGTGCCAGCAGCCTCCTGGGACTAGCGGAAGACAATGAGCAGTTCTTC.

J is TRBJ2-1 and V is TRBV27; 9 positions match TRBD2. V lost 6 bases and J lost 1; bases outside the gene matches: 10. Germline CDR1 reads MNHEY; CDR2 reads SMNVEV (reference sequence). This CDR3 comprises 17 residues. This CDR3 is CASSPTQTSGSYNEQFF. For the CDR3, the DNA is TGTGCCAGCAGCCCCACTCAGACTAGCGGATCCTACAATGAGCAGTTCTTC.

The chain combines TRBV14 with TRBJ1-1, with D uncertain. CDR1 is SGHDN, CDR2 FVKESK, per germline. This CDR3 comprises 14 residues. V lost 1 base, J lost 5 bases, and 11 bases lay in between. The CDR3 DNA is TGTGCCAGCAGCCAAGTTCGAGCGATTACTGAAGCTTTCTTT. It encodes CASSQVRAITEAFF.

The chain employs TRBV5-5 and TRBJ1-2, with D possibly TRBD1 on 5 matching bases. The CDR3 loop spans 16 amino acids. Germline CDR1 reads SGHKS; CDR2 reads YYEKEE (reference sequence). The V end lost 4 bases, the J end lost 8 bases, and 24 bases lay between the germline ends. CDR3 amino acids: CASSRGDGGSLGGYTF. The DNA of the CDR3 is TGTGCCAGCAGCCGCGGGGACGGCGGATCCTTAGGAGGCTACACCTTC.

The rearrangement uses TRBV6-5 and TRBJ2-7; D remains unclear. From germline, CDR1 is MNHEY and CDR2 SVGAGI. The V end was cut by 2 bases, the J end by 3 bases, with 8 bases between. CDR3 size: 13 residues. DNA of the CDR3: TGTGCCAGCAGTTACCTCTCCGGCTACGAGCAGTACTTC. As protein: CASSYLSGYEQYF.

The chain has TRBV6-1 and TRBJ1-2; 8 positions match TRBD1. V gave up 3 bases and J gave up 4 bases; unmatched junction bases: 1. Germline CDR1 MNHNS, CDR2 SASEGT. The CDR3 sequence is 13 residues long. Here the CDR3 DNA reads TGTGCCAGCAGTGACGACAGGGGCTATGGCTACACCTTC. Translating it yields CASSDDRGYGYTF.

The V gene is TRBV2, the J gene TRBJ1-2; 8 nucleotides line up with TRBD1. CDR3 length: 18 residues. Germline loops: CDR1 SNHLY, CDR2 FYNNEI. The junction had 14 bases not matched to a gene; V was cut back by 5 bases and J by 0 bases. The CDR3 nucleotides are TGTGCCAGCAGTTCCCGAAGGAGACAGGGGAGGTCTAACTATGGCTACACCTTC. This sequence encodes CASSSRRRQGRSNYGYTF.

The genes are TRBV6-5 and TRBJ2-1; 7 nucleotides line up with TRBD2. Trimming removed 2 bases from V and 4 bases from J; junction bases left unmatched: 2. CDR3 length equals 14 residues. Germline V gene sequence: CDR1 MNHEY, CDR2 SVGAGI. The CDR3 spells CASSYLAEYNEQFF. The CDR3 bases are TGTGCCAGCAGTTACCTAGCGGAGTACAATGAGCAGTTCTTC.

CDR3 sequence reads: CASRLAPPQLAGGCEQYF. DNA of the CDR3: TGTGCAAGTCGCTTAGCTCCCCCCCAACTAGCGGGAGGGTGCGAGCAGTACTTC. This rearrangement joins TRBV12-2 to TRBJ2-7; no DNA check was done on the table's D call, TRBD2. TRBV12-2 is termed a pseudogene. CDR3 length equals 18 residues.